This T cell receptor beta chain was recovered during a study of beta chain features in type 1 diabetes. Overall study context: Patients looked much like healthy donors when it came to age, gender and cell yields.

The authors reverse transcribed all of the isolated RNA, so sequencing captured expressed TCRB transcripts. TCRdb keeps only in-frame clones here, not all; method: immunoSEQ multiplex PCR. The sample carries 600,000 to 700,000 clones, 12% recorded once. Whole-study results and caveats: Type 1 diabetes patients had TCRB CDR3s that were shorter (moderately but significantly so) in all four CD4+ subsets. A closer apparent resemblance between naive, central memory and Treg TCRB repertoires was seen in patients than in healthy donors.

V trimming: 4 bases; J trimming: 4 bases; junction bases outside the gene matches: 10. CDR1 SGHRS and CDR2 YFSETQ come from the germline V gene. The CDR3 contains 15 residues. This clone was found a few times. The antigen is unknown. This TCR was sampled from a man under 40 with type 1 diabetes. The sequencing input was naive CD4+ T cells from blood. The rearrangement links TRBV5-1 to TRBJ1-1; 7 bases match TRBD1. The CDR3 DNA reads TGCGCCAGCAGCCCGAGGACAGGAGCAGGCACTGAAGCTTTCTTT. It translates to CASSPRTGAGTEAFF.